Shown below are 19 T cell receptor beta chains from a single sample sequenced in a study of cytomegalovirus exposure and HLA in healthy donors. Both 60 Vbeta primers and 13 Jbeta primers went into the PCR. The repertoire was sequenced with immunoSEQ multiplex PCR; TCRdb's copy has only in-frame clones and lacks some. The table shows roughly 90,000 clones, with 80% to 90% occurring only once. The sample comprised PBMCs. These TCRs come from a man aged 25-40 years in good health and CMV-seropositive.

The chain recombines TRBV7-9 with TRBJ1-1; 11 bases are shared with TRBD1. With 3 bases clipped from V and 6 bases from J, the junction kept 3 bases outside the gene matches. This CDR3 comprises 14 residues. Germline V gene data show CDR1 as SEHNR and CDR2 as FQNEAQ (reference sequence). Here the CDR3 reads CASSFGTGGPEAFF. CDR3 DNA: TGTGCCAGCAGCTTCGGGACAGGGGGGCCTGAAGCTTTCTTT.

With respect to this clone: The conserved final phenylalanine or tryptophan is absent from the CDR3, which likely points to a read error. The chain recombines TRBV2 with TRBJ2-7, with D unresolved. V gave up 7 bases and J gave up 4 bases, with 8 bases separating them. Germline loops: CDR1 SNHLY, CDR2 FYNNEI. CDR3 length equals 11 residues. CDR3 DNA sequence: TGTGCCAGCACTTCCGGGTACGAGCAGTACATC. Translating it yields CASTSGYEQYI.

The chain links TRBV4-3 to TRBJ2-5; no clear D. The germline V and J ends were trimmed by 3 bases and 4 bases, with 9 bases remaining between them. Germline values: CDR1 LGHNA, CDR2 YSLEER. The CDR3 totals 13 residues. The CDR3 reads CASSQARVETQYF. The DNA for the CDR3 is TGCGCCAGCAGCCAGGCTAGAGTAGAGACCCAGTACTTC.

V gene TRBV30 combines with J gene TRBJ1-2; possibly TRBD1 for D (5 bases). CDR3 length equals 12 residues. V was cut by 6 bases and J by 8 bases, with 16 bases left in between. CDR1 and CDR2 (germline): GTSNPN, SVGIG (reference sequence). CDR3 loop: CACHQGARGYTF. The CDR3 coding sequence is TGTGCCTGCCATCAGGGTGCTCGGGGCTACACCTTC.

V usage is TRBV6-1 and J usage is TRBJ1-4; 7 positions agree with TRBD1. V lost 0 bases to trimming and J lost 4 bases; unmatched junction nucleotides: 2. The CDR3 spans 15 residues. Germline loops: CDR1 MNHNS, CDR2 SASEGT. The CDR3 here is CASSEAGQRNEKLFF. In nucleotides, the CDR3 is TGTGCCAGCAGTGAAGCGGGACAGCGTAATGAAAAACTGTTTTTT.

The count of this clone is one. This chain links TRBV5-1 with TRBJ2-7; D possibly corresponds to TRBD1 (5 bases). CDR3 length: 13 residues. The germline V and J ends were trimmed by 0 bases and 6 bases, with 10 bases remaining between them. Per germline, CDR1 SGHRS and CDR2 YFSETQ. CDR3 bases: TGCGCCAGCAGCTTGGTCAGGGCCGGCGAGCAGTACTTC. The encoded protein is CASSLVRAGEQYF.

The genes are TRBV6-6 and TRBJ2-1; weak D call: TRBD1 (5 bases). The ends were cut back, 2 bases at V and 3 bases at J, with 8 bases in the middle. In germline, CDR1 is MNHNY, CDR2 SVGAGI (reference sequence). The CDR3 sequence is 14 residues long. The CDR3 loop is CASSYGADYNEQFF. The CDR3, as DNA: TGTGCCAGCAGTTACGGGGCTGACTACAATGAGCAGTTCTTC.

V usage is TRBV27 and J usage is TRBJ2-1; 8 positions match TRBD2. V gave up 7 bases and J gave up 5 bases; unmatched junction bases: 10. Germline-derived CDR1 and CDR2 are MNHEY and SMNVEV (reference sequence). The CDR3 length is 15 residues. The CDR3: CASTPRTSLDNEQFF. The CDR3 DNA reads TGTGCCAGCACCCCCCGGACTAGCCTAGACAATGAGCAGTTCTTC.

This chain connects TRBV5-1 to TRBJ1-4; D perhaps matches TRBD1 (6 bases). Trimming removed 2 bases at V and 7 bases at J, with 15 bases between. The germline gives CDR1 SGHRS, CDR2 YFSETQ. The CDR3 has 15 amino acids. CDR3 sequence reads: CASSFATGIGEKLFF. The DNA of the CDR3 is TGCGCCAGCAGCTTTGCAACAGGGATAGGTGAAAAACTGTTTTTT.

This clone came up once. V gene TRBV2 combines with J gene TRBJ2-3; 8 bases agree with TRBD1. Trimming removed 2 bases from V and 4 bases from J; junction bases left unmatched: 11. Germline-derived CDR1 and CDR2 are SNHLY and FYNNEI. This CDR3 contains 17 residues. CDR3 region: CASSEQDRVQGADTQYF. In DNA form, the CDR3 reads TGTGCCAGCAGTGAACAGGACAGGGTCCAGGGTGCAGATACGCAGTATTTT.

The chain couples TRBV5-4 to TRBJ1-2; 9 bases are a match to TRBD1. The CDR3 is 13 residues long. V shed 2 bases and J 8 bases; nucleotides not matched to a gene: 4. Per germline, CDR1 SGHNT and CDR2 YYREEE (reference sequence). This CDR3 is CASSLGTGNGYTF. CDR3 nucleotides: TGTGCCAGCAGCTTAGGGACAGGGAACGGCTACACCTTC.

This clone was counted only a few times. The chain carries TRBV30 and TRBJ1-1; D unresolved. CDR1 is GTSNPN and CDR2 is SVGIG in the germline V gene (reference sequence). V shed 8 bases and J shed 7 bases, with 14 bases lying between them. This CDR3 has 11 amino acids. The CDR3 is CARDRAGEAFF. The CDR3, as DNA: TGTGCCCGGGATCGGGCTGGTGAAGCTTTCTTT.

The V call is TRBV6-1, the J call TRBJ2-2; 8 nucleotides align to TRBD2. The CDR3 spans 17 residues. Per the germline V gene, CDR1 is MNHNS and CDR2 is SASEGT. The V and J ends lost 4 bases and 2 bases, in that order; junction bases with no gene match: 9. The CDR3 is CASSVLAGTLNTGELFF. The CDR3 DNA reads as TGTGCCAGCAGTGTTCTAGCGGGCACTCTCAACACCGGGGAGCTGTTTTTT.

CDR3 amino acids: CASSTPLLLYEQYF. In DNA, the CDR3 is TGTGCCAGCAGCACTCCTTTACTCCTTTACGAGCAGTACTTC. The chain couples TRBV28 to TRBJ2-7, with D uncertain. Trimming took 6 bases from V and 4 from J, leaving 16 bases between them. The length of the CDR3 is 14 residues. The germline V gene has CDR1 MDHEN and CDR2 SYDVKM.

The chain recombines TRBV29-1 with TRBJ2-3; 9 bases fit TRBD2. Germline CDR1 is SQVTM and CDR2 is ANQGSEA. CDR3 length: 15 amino acids. The CDR3 spells CIFSGGREDTDTQYF. The CDR3 DNA follows: TGCATTTTCAGCGGCGGGAGGGAAGACACAGATACGCAGTATTTT.

The gene calls are TRBV5-1 and TRBJ2-1; D not certain. Germline V CDR1 and CDR2: SGHRS, YFSETQ. The V gene lost 0 bases and the J gene lost 0 bases, with 10 bases spanning the gap. The length of the CDR3 is 16 residues. The CDR3 loop reads CASSLGAVLSYNEQFF. CDR3 sequence (DNA): TGCGCCAGCAGCTTGGGGGCAGTCCTCTCCTACAATGAGCAGTTCTTC.

This chain connects TRBV11-2 to TRBJ1-1, with 9 bases matching TRBD1. V lost 0 bases, J lost 8 bases, and 7 bases stayed unmatched. Per germline, CDR1 SGHAT and CDR2 FQNNGV. The CDR3 loop spans 15 amino acids. The CDR3 region is CASSLERIGQGEAFF. The CDR3 DNA reads as TGTGCCAGCAGCTTAGAAAGAATAGGACAGGGGGAAGCTTTCTTT.

The V gene is TRBV19, the J gene TRBJ1-2, with TRBD1 matching over 8 bases. V lost 9 bases and J lost 6; bases outside the gene matches: 12. CDR1 is LNHDA and CDR2 is SQIVND in the germline V gene (reference sequence). CDR3 length equals 14 residues. This CDR3 reads CASRDRPGSNGYTF. CDR3 nucleotide sequence: TGTGCCAGCCGGGACAGGCCGGGTTCCAATGGCTACACCTTC.

About this clone itself: This CDR3 fails to terminate in the conserved phenylalanine or tryptophan, so it likely reflects a read error. This rearrangement joins TRBV6-1 to TRBJ1-2; tentative D call: TRBD1 (5 bases). The CDR3 is made up of 13 amino acids. CDR1 is MNHNS, CDR2 SASEGT, per germline. Trimming shortened V by 6 bases and J by 2 bases, and 10 bases separated the two germline ends. The CDR3 bases are TGTGCCAGCAGGCTGACAGCAAACTATGGCTACACCTCC. Its translation: CASRLTANYGYTS.